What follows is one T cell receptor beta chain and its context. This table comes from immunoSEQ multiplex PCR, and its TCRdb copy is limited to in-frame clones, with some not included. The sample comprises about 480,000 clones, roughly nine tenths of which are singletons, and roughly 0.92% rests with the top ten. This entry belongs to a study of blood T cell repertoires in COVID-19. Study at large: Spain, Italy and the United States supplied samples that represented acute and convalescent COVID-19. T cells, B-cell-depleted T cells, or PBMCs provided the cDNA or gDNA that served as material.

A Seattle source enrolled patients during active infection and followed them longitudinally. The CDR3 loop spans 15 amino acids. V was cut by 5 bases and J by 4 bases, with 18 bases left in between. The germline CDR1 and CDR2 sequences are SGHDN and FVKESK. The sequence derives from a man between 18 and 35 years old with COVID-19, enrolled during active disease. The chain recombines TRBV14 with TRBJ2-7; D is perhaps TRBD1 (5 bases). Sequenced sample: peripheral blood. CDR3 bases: TGTGCCAGCAGCAGGAACCTTAGACAGCCTTACGAGCAGTACTTC. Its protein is CASSRNLRQPYEQYF.